This passage covers 3 T cell receptor beta chains from one sample sequenced in a study of immune evolution from preneoplasia to lung adenocarcinoma. The assay was immunoSEQ multiplex PCR, and TCRdb's table has in-frame clones only and misses some. The profile shows 39,000 or so clones, over 75% of them singletons. Specimen: FFPE invasive lung adenocarcinoma tissue. These receptors came from a person in their sixties or seventies with lung adenocarcinoma.

This clone was recorded once. The V gene is TRBV5-8, the J gene TRBJ2-5; a weak D match, TRBD2 (6 bases). The CDR3 is made up of 15 amino acids. The V and J ends lost 0 bases and 5 bases respectively, with 14 bases between them. From germline, CDR1 is SGHTS and CDR2 YDEGEE. Written as DNA, the CDR3 is TGTGCCAGCAGCTTGGAGGGCGGGGCATCGGAGACCCAGTACTTC. Protein: CASSLEGGASETQYF.

Only a few counts were recorded for this clone. V and J are TRBV18 and TRBJ2-1, with a weak D call TRBD2 (6 bases). V was trimmed by 3 bases and J by 5 bases, leaving 14 bases between them. The CDR3 runs 15 residues. Germline V CDR1 and CDR2: KGHSH, LQKENI. This CDR3 reads CASSPRGNRDNEQFF. In nucleotides, the CDR3 is TGTGCCAGCTCACCCCGGGGGAATCGGGACAATGAGCAGTTCTTC.

The genes are TRBV11-2 and TRBJ1-1, with D uncertain. The germline V gene encodes CDR1 SGHAT and CDR2 FQNNGV. The V end was cut by 5 bases, the J end by 4 bases, with 11 bases between. The length of the CDR3 is 13 residues. The CDR3 sequence is CASSREQFTEAFF. For the CDR3, the DNA is TGTGCCAGCAGCCGGGAACAGTTCACTGAAGCTTTCTTT.